This T cell receptor (beta chain) was identified during a study of cytomegalovirus exposure and HLA in healthy donors. A multiplex PCR was run with 60 Vbeta primers and 13 Jbeta primers. Sequenced by immunoSEQ multiplex PCR; TCRdb stores in-frame clones only, minus some. The repertoire has approximately 170,000 clones, 76% of them found once; the top ten carry 0.7% to 0.85%. Trimming took 5 bases from V and 7 from J; bases not matched to a gene: 13. CDR3 length: 18 residues. Germline V CDR1 and CDR2: SGHTA, FQGNSA. This TCR was sampled from a female donor in good health and CMV-seronegative. The genes are TRBV7-2 and TRBJ2-1; 14 nucleotides line up with TRBD2. The sequenced sample consisted of PBMCs. The CDR3 is CASSNIGLAGGRGNEQFF. The DNA of the CDR3 is TGTGCCAGCAGCAACATCGGACTAGCGGGGGGCCGGGGTAATGAGCAGTTCTTC.